A single sample is the source of the 22 T cell receptor beta chains below, sequenced in a study of blood T cell repertoires in COVID-19. Only in-frame clones appear in the TCRdb table, and some are missing; sequencing was by immunoSEQ multiplex PCR. The sample carries approximately 270,000 clones, 70% to 90% recorded once. Sequencing was performed on PBMCs or T cells enriched from blood (not recorded which). Every receptor here comes from a woman aged 30 to 39 who had recovered from COVID-19.

V and J are TRBV5-8 and TRBJ2-7; the D gene is possibly TRBD1 (6 bases). Germline CDR1 is SGHTS and CDR2 is YDEGEE. This CDR3 has 15 amino acids. The V and J ends lost 2 bases and 5 bases respectively, with 17 bases between them. The CDR3 coding sequence is TGTGCCAGCAGCTTCGGACAGTTAGATGCTAACGAGCAGTACTTC. Encoded protein: CASSFGQLDANEQYF.

The sample holds one count of this clone. CDR3 protein: CASSQSIYGLAGQETQYF. CDR3 coding DNA: TGCGCCAGCAGCCAATCTATCTACGGACTAGCGGGGCAAGAGACCCAGTACTTC. J is TRBJ2-5 and V is TRBV4-1, with TRBD2 matching over 12 bases. CDR1 and CDR2 from the germline V gene are MGHRA and YSYEKL. The length of the CDR3 is 18 residues. The V and J ends lost 2 bases and 2 bases, in that order; junction bases with no gene match: 9.

V is TRBV10-3 and J is TRBJ2-2; D may be TRBD2 (6 bases). This CDR3 region has 19 residues. Trimming left V 0 bases short and J 2 bases short, with 19 bases between. The V gene's germline CDR1 is ENHRY and CDR2 SYGVKD. The CDR3 sequence is CAISESNPILATNTGELFF. As DNA, the CDR3 is TGTGCCATCAGTGAGTCGAACCCCATCCTAGCGACTAACACCGGGGAGCTGTTTTTT.

J is TRBJ2-2 and V is TRBV7-3, with 8 nucleotides matching TRBD2. Germline CDR1 SGHTA, CDR2 FQGTGA. The CDR3 is 15 amino acids. The V and J ends lost 5 bases and 2 bases, in that order; junction bases with no gene match: 4. The CDR3 DNA is TGTGCCAGCAGCCGTACTAGCGGCAACACCGGGGAGCTGTTTTTT. Its protein product is CASSRTSGNTGELFF. The full variable domain, its missing parts supplied by reference TRBV7-3 and TRBJ2-2, is GAGVSQTPSNKVTEKGKYVELRCDPISGHTALYWYRQSLGQGPEFLIYFQGTGAADDSGLPNDRFFAVRPEGSVSTLKIQRTERGDSAVYLCASSRTSGNTGELFFGEGSRLTVL.

This sequence joins TRBV5-4 and TRBJ2-1, with 13 positions matching TRBD2. Germline-derived CDR1 and CDR2 are SGHNT and YYREEE (reference sequence). The trim removed 4 bases at V and 5 bases at J, leaving 3 bases unmatched. This CDR3 is built from 15 residues. The CDR3 region has the DNA TGTGCCAGCAGCCGGGGACTAGCGGGGAACAATGAGCAGTTCTTC. Encoded protein: CASSRGLAGNNEQFF.

The chain has TRBV3-1 (or the pseudogene TRBV3-2) and TRBJ1-5, with 9 bases identical to TRBD1. Trimming took 10 bases from V and 4 from J; bases not matched to a gene: 8. The germline V gene encodes CDR1 LGHDT and CDR2 YNNKEL (reference sequence). CDR3 length: 14 amino acids. This CDR3 reads CATWDREENQPQHF. In DNA form, the CDR3 reads TGTGCCACCTGGGACAGGGAAGAGAATCAGCCCCAGCATTTT.

This chain joins TRBV18 and TRBJ1-1, with D perhaps matching TRBD1 (6 bases). V was trimmed by 2 bases and J by 5 bases, leaving 12 bases between them. The germline V gene has CDR1 KGHSH and CDR2 LQKENI. The CDR3 length is 14 residues. The CDR3: CASSPNRVGTEAFF. The CDR3 DNA reads TGTGCCAGCTCACCAAACAGGGTTGGAACTGAAGCTTTCTTT.

The V call is TRBV24-1, the J call TRBJ2-1; 9 bases are a match to TRBD1. After removal of 5 bases from V and 6 bases from J, the junction contained 10 bases not matched to a gene. Germline loops: CDR1 KGHDR, CDR2 SFDVKD. The CDR3 loop spans 16 amino acids. CDR3 protein: CATSGPGQGGFNEQFF. DNA of the CDR3: TGTGCCACCAGTGGCCCGGGACAGGGAGGATTCAATGAGCAGTTCTTC.

The chain combines TRBV29-1 with TRBJ2-3, with 8 bases lining up with TRBD2. Germline CDR1 reads SQVTM; CDR2 reads ANQGSEA. The CDR3 length is 14 residues. V dropped 4 bases and J dropped 6; count of bases not matched to a gene: 9. CDR3 nucleotides: TGCAGCGTTGCCCTCGGACTAGCTGGTGATACGCAGTATTTT. This codes for CSVALGLAGDTQYF.

The chain combines TRBV28 with TRBJ1-6, with a possible D match to TRBD1 (6 bases). V dropped 4 bases and J dropped 4 bases, with 8 bases sitting between them. Germline V CDR1 and CDR2: MDHEN, SYDVKM. CDR3 length: 14 residues. In DNA form, the CDR3 reads TGTGCCAGCAGTTACCAGGGGTATAATTCACCCCTCCACTTT. Protein sequence: CASSYQGYNSPLHF.

The gene calls are TRBV28 and TRBJ1-1; D call uncertain. Germline values: CDR1 MDHEN, CDR2 SYDVKM. The CDR3 length is 16 residues. Trimming took off 5 bases at V and 0 bases at J, with 16 bases between the two ends. CDR3 in DNA: TGTGCCAGCAGTCCCGGCCCCGGGGTGGTGAACACTGAAGCTTTCTTT. Translated: CASSPGPGVVNTEAFF.

The CDR3 region is CASSLQPGWTEAFF. For the CDR3, the DNA is TGTGCCAGCAGCTTACAACCAGGGTGGACTGAAGCTTTCTTT. The chain recombines TRBV27 with TRBJ1-1; D possibly corresponds to TRBD1 (5 bases). Germline V gives CDR1 MNHEY, CDR2 SMNVEV (reference sequence). The CDR3 totals 14 residues. The V end was cut by 6 bases, the J end by 5 bases, with 16 bases between.

The chain uses TRBV24-1 and TRBJ2-2, with a tentative D call TRBD2 (6 bases). Germline CDR1 KGHDR, CDR2 SFDVKD. The CDR3 spans 16 residues. V lost 1 base and J lost 2, with 10 bases in between. The CDR3 loop reads CATSDLGGINTGELFF. The CDR3 region has the DNA TGTGCCACCAGTGATTTAGGAGGGATCAACACCGGGGAGCTGTTTTTT.

The gene calls are TRBV30 and TRBJ1-4, with D hard to call. In germline, CDR1 is GTSNPN, CDR2 SVGIG (reference sequence). CDR3 length: 13 amino acids. V lost 3 bases to trimming and J lost 6 bases, with 11 bases between them. The CDR3 loop is CAWRPLGDEKLFF. The CDR3 DNA is TGTGCCTGGAGGCCCTTGGGCGATGAAAAACTGTTTTTT.

The chain employs TRBV9 and TRBJ1-1, with D unclear. Germline V gene sequence: CDR1 SGDLS, CDR2 YYNGEE. V lost 5 bases to trimming and J lost 5 bases, with 19 bases between them. The CDR3 covers 15 residues. This CDR3 is CASSHLGGAGTEAFF. CDR3 coding DNA: TGTGCCAGCAGTCATTTGGGAGGCGCGGGGACTGAAGCTTTCTTT.

The chain is built from TRBV10-3 and TRBJ1-5; D is ambiguous. CDR3 length: 16 amino acids. Trimming left V 0 bases short and J 2 bases short, with 11 bases between. Germline loops: CDR1 ENHRY, CDR2 SYGVKD. The CDR3 DNA reads TGTGCCATCAGTGAGTCGACCGGGTCGGGCAATCAGCCCCAGCATTTT. Encoded protein: CAISESTGSGNQPQHF.

The DNA for the CDR3 is TGTGCCAGTATCCCTTTTCGACAAAGCACTGAAGCTTTCTTT. It translates to CASIPFRQSTEAFF. The chain has TRBV19 and TRBJ1-1; D gene unclear. In germline, CDR1 is LNHDA, CDR2 SQIVND (reference sequence). This CDR3 has 14 residues. The germline V and J ends were trimmed by 7 bases and 4 bases, with 16 bases remaining between them.

The chain's CDR3 is CASSLDRGSNYEQYF. The CDR3 coding sequence is TGTGCCAGCAGCTTGGACAGGGGGAGCAACTACGAGCAGTACTTC. This chain links TRBV13 with TRBJ2-7, with 10 bases identical to TRBD1. The V gene end was trimmed by 3 bases and the J gene end by 3 bases; junction bases not matched to a gene: 5. The CDR3 extends over 15 amino acids. CDR1 PRHDT and CDR2 FYEKMQ come from the germline V gene (reference sequence).

The rearrangement links TRBV5-5 to TRBJ1-1, with TRBD1 as a possible D gene (5 bases). The CDR3 sequence is 17 residues long. V was clipped by 3 bases and J by 2 bases, with 20 bases between them. Germline V gene data show CDR1 as SGHKS and CDR2 as YYEKEE (reference sequence). In DNA form, the CDR3 reads TGTGCCAGCAGCTCCCCGCTGGGGGGTGGGGGAAACACTGAAGCTTTCTTT. Its protein product is CASSSPLGGGGNTEAFF. Full variable domain (rest looked up from reference TRBV5-5 and TRBJ1-1): DAGVTQSPTHLIKTRGQQVTLRCSPISGHKSVSWYQQVLGQGPQFIFQYYEKEERGRGNFPDRFSARQFPNYSSELNVNALLLGDSALYLCASSSPLGGGGNTEAFFGQGTRLTVV.

The J gene is TRBJ2-3, the V gene TRBV18, with a possible D match to TRBD2 (5 bases). The germline V gene has CDR1 KGHSH and CDR2 LQKENI. The CDR3 length is 15 residues. Trimming pared 4 bases from V and 3 bases from J, leaving 14 bases between. CDR3 in amino acids: CASSLQRTGTDTQYF. In nucleotides, the CDR3 is TGTGCCAGCTCACTGCAGCGGACGGGGACAGATACGCAGTATTTT.

The chain uses TRBV7-9 and TRBJ2-7; 9 nucleotides align to TRBD2. Germline CDR1 reads SEHNR; CDR2 reads FQNEAQ (reference sequence). The CDR3 sequence is 18 residues long. Trimming cost V 0 bases and J 0 bases; bases outside gene matches: 9. This CDR3 is CASSLALVSGRSSYEQYF. The CDR3 DNA reads TGTGCCAGCAGCTTAGCGTTGGTAAGCGGGAGGAGCTCCTACGAGCAGTACTTC.

The chain couples TRBV19 to TRBJ1-5, with D maybe TRBD1 (5 bases). V was trimmed by 9 bases and J by 6 bases, leaving 18 bases between them. Germline CDR1 reads LNHDA; CDR2 reads SQIVND (reference sequence). This CDR3 contains 14 residues. DNA for the CDR3: TGTGCCAGCGGCTCCAGGGTTGTAGGTCAGCCCCAGCATTTT. Its translation: CASGSRVVGQPQHF.